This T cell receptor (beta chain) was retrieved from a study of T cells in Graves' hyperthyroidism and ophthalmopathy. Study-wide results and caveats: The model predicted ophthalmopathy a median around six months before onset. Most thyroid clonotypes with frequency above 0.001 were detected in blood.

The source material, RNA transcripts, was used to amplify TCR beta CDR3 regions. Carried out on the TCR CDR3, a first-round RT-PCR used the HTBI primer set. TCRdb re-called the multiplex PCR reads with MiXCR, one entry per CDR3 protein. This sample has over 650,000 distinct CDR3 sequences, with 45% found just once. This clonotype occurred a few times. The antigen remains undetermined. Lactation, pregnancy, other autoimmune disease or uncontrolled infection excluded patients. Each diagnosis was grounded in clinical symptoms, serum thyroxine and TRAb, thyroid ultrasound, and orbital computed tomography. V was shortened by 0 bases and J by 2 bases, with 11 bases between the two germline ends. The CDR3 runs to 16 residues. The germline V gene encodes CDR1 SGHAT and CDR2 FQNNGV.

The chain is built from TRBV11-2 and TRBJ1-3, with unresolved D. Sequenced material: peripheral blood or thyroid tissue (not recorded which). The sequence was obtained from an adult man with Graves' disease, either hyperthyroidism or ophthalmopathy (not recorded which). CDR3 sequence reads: CASSLDLVMAGNTIYF. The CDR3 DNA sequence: TGTGCCAGCAGCTTAGATCTGGTGATGGCTGGAAACACCATATATTTT.